These 17 T cell receptor beta chains share one sample of origin, sequenced in a study of identical twins. TCRdb used MiXCR to reprocess the 5' RACE reads, holding one entry per CDR3 protein. This sample has some 590,000 distinct CDR3 sequences, with more than 9% found just once. The same data also contributed to another study, on yellow fever vaccine responses in identical twins.

Source material: PBMCs. These receptors all stem from a woman aged 18-29 years in good health.

This rearrangement joins TRBV20-1 to TRBJ2-7; D not resolved. The V gene's germline CDR1 is DFQATT and CDR2 SNEGSKA (reference sequence). V was cut by 3 bases and J by 0 bases, with 9 bases left in between. The CDR3 totals 13 residues. The CDR3 reads CSASGRYSYEQYF. CDR3 in DNA: TGCAGTGCTAGCGGACGGTACTCCTACGAGCAGTACTTC.

There are many counts of this clonotype. The CDR3 sequence: CATTGGGSGSTHEQFF. As DNA, the CDR3 is TGTGCCACCACGGGGGGGGGCAGCGGGAGCACCCATGAGCAGTTCTTC. The genes are TRBV24-1 and TRBJ2-1, with TRBD2 identical over 8 bases. CDR1 KGHDR and CDR2 SFDVKD come from the germline V gene. Unmatched junction bases numbered 16, after V lost 8 bases and J lost 8 bases. This CDR3 comprises 16 residues.

This clonotype was detected only a few times. V usage is TRBV29-1 and J usage is TRBJ2-5; 11 bases match TRBD2. V gave up 3 bases and J gave up 4 bases; unmatched junction bases: 10. The CDR3 extends over 16 amino acids. Per germline, CDR1 SQVTM and CDR2 ANQGSEA. DNA of the CDR3: TGCAGCGTTGAGAGGTATACTAGCGGGAGCATAGAGACCCAGTACTTC. This gives the protein CSVERYTSGSIETQYF.

The CDR3 reads CATSSAGTLGGYTF. DNA of the CDR3: TGTGCCACCAGTTCAGCAGGGACACTGGGTGGCTACACCTTC. The chain uses TRBV24-1 and TRBJ1-2, with D possibly TRBD1 on 6 matching bases. The CDR3 extends over 14 amino acids. Trimming pared 6 bases from V and 7 bases from J, leaving 17 bases between. Germline CDR1 KGHDR, CDR2 SFDVKD.

This chain joins TRBV30 and TRBJ2-7; 11 nucleotides agree with TRBD2. The CDR3 extends over 18 amino acids. Trimming took 2 bases from V and 0 from J; bases not matched to a gene: 12. Germline CDR1 and CDR2: GTSNPN and SVGIG (reference sequence). CDR3 loop: CAWSIRPGTSGRSYEQYF. CDR3 nucleotide sequence: TGTGCCTGGAGTATACGGCCCGGGACTAGCGGTCGCTCCTACGAGCAGTACTTC. The full variable domain, in which reference TRBV30 and TRBJ2-7 provide the parts outside the CDR3, is SQTIHQWPATLVQPVGSPLSLECTVEGTSNPNLYWYRQAAGRGLQLLFYSVGIGQISSEVPQNLSASRPQDRQFILSSKKLLLSDSGFYLCAWSIRPGTSGRSYEQYFGPGTRLTVT.

The CDR3 loop reads CASRRSGSSGNTIYF. CDR3 DNA sequence: TGTGCCAGCAGGCGATCGGGGAGCTCTGGAAACACCATATATTTT. The chain joins TRBV6-1 to TRBJ1-3; D is ambiguous. Germline CDR1 MNHNS, CDR2 SASEGT. The CDR3 totals 15 residues. V shed 6 bases and J shed 0 bases, with 12 bases lying between them.

This clonotype was seen a handful of times. The CDR3 DNA reads TGTGCCAGCAGCTCTACTAAACCTGGCAATGAGCAGTTCTTC. It is translated as CASSSTKPGNEQFF. This rearrangement joins TRBV12-3 or TRBV12-4 to TRBJ2-1; D call uncertain. Trimming shortened V by 6 bases and J by 6 bases, and 15 bases separated the two germline ends. This CDR3 region has 14 residues.

The table lists this clonotype with a few counts. The rearrangement joins TRBV20-1 to TRBJ2-7; no clear D. The CDR3 is 14 amino acids. The ends were cut back, 5 bases at V and 4 bases at J, with 18 bases in the middle. Germline CDR1 DFQATT, CDR2 SNEGSKA (reference sequence). The chain's CDR3 is CSAAPLQVNYEQYF. The CDR3, as DNA: TGCAGTGCTGCTCCCCTTCAGGTCAATTACGAGCAGTACTTC.

This clonotype was detected only a few times. The chain links TRBV28 to TRBJ2-2; D unresolved. This CDR3 comprises 12 residues. The V end lost 6 bases, the J end lost 7 bases, and 9 bases lay between the germline ends. In germline, CDR1 is MDHEN, CDR2 SYDVKM. The CDR3 sequence: CASRTMSGELFF. The DNA of the CDR3 is TGTGCCAGCAGGACCATGAGCGGGGAGCTGTTTTTT.

The rearrangement links TRBV5-1 to TRBJ2-5, with 7 nucleotides matching TRBD2. Germline trimming cut 2 bases from V and 4 bases from J; bases unmatched to any gene: 5. Germline values: CDR1 SGHRS, CDR2 YFSETQ. This CDR3 is 14 amino acids long. The CDR3 DNA sequence: TGCGCCAGCAGCTTCGGCGGGGGAGGAGAGACCCAGTACTTC. This translates into CASSFGGGGETQYF.

This clonotype was observed a few times. The V call is TRBV14, the J call TRBJ2-7; 7 nucleotides match TRBD1. V dropped 0 bases and J dropped 3; count of bases not matched to a gene: 5. The CDR3 spans 15 residues. Germline V lookup: CDR1 SGHDN, CDR2 FVKESK. The CDR3 sequence is CASSQETGVYYEQYF. Here the CDR3 DNA reads TGTGCCAGCAGCCAAGAAACAGGGGTATACTACGAGCAGTACTTC.

This clonotype was detected many times. V is TRBV4-3 and J is TRBJ1-4, with TRBD1 as a possible D gene (5 bases). Germline values: CDR1 LGHNA, CDR2 YSLEER. V was cut by 0 bases and J by 5 bases, with 13 bases left in between. The CDR3 has 16 residues. The CDR3 protein is CASSQDPGPRNEKLFF. CDR3 DNA sequence: TGCGCCAGCAGCCAAGATCCGGGACCGCGCAATGAAAAACTGTTTTTT.

This clonotype occurred many times. This chain links TRBV28 with TRBJ2-5; D possibly corresponds to TRBD2 (6 bases). This CDR3 is 14 amino acids long. Germline CDR1 and CDR2: MDHEN and SYDVKM. Trimming pared 3 bases from V and 7 bases from J, leaving 15 bases between. This chain's CDR3 is CASSFSGGVRTQYF. The CDR3, as DNA: TGTGCCAGCAGTTTTAGCGGAGGGGTCCGGACCCAGTACTTC.

This chain uses TRBV10-3 with TRBJ2-1, with TRBD2 matching over 10 bases. After removal of 7 bases from V and 7 bases from J, the junction contained 10 bases not matched to a gene. The germline V gene has CDR1 ENHRY and CDR2 SYGVKD. This CDR3 is 15 amino acids long. CDR3 sequence reads: CAITLQRGGFNEQFF. The DNA for the CDR3 is TGTGCCATCACCCTCCAGCGGGGGGGCTTTAATGAGCAGTTCTTC.

This clonotype was recorded a few times. This chain uses TRBV6-2 or TRBV6-3 with TRBJ2-7; 10 bases line up with TRBD2. The CDR3 covers 14 residues. Germline V gene sequence: CDR1 MNHEY, CDR2 SVGEGT. Trimming cost V 7 bases and J 4 bases; bases outside gene matches: 7. This CDR3 is CASTLAGVLYEQYF. The CDR3 DNA sequence: TGTGCCAGCACGCTAGCGGGAGTGTTATACGAGCAGTACTTC.

This clonotype showed up many times. J is TRBJ2-3 and V is TRBV10-3, with D possibly being TRBD2 (5 bases). Germline lookup yields CDR1 ENHRY and CDR2 SYGVKD. The CDR3 totals 13 residues. V shed 10 bases and J shed 0 bases, with 11 bases lying between them. CDR3 loop: CATLAYSTDTQYF. DNA of the CDR3: TGTGCCACCTTAGCGTATAGCACAGATACGCAGTATTTT.

The V and J genes are TRBV3-1 and TRBJ2-3; 9 bases map to TRBD2. The germline V gene has CDR1 LGHDT and CDR2 YNNKEL (reference sequence). J was trimmed by 2 bases and V by 7 bases; bases with no gene match: 7. The CDR3 is 15 amino acids. Here the CDR3 DNA reads TGTGCCAGCACCCCGATAGCGGGGGTCACAGATACGCAGTATTTT. Its translation is CASTPIAGVTDTQYF.